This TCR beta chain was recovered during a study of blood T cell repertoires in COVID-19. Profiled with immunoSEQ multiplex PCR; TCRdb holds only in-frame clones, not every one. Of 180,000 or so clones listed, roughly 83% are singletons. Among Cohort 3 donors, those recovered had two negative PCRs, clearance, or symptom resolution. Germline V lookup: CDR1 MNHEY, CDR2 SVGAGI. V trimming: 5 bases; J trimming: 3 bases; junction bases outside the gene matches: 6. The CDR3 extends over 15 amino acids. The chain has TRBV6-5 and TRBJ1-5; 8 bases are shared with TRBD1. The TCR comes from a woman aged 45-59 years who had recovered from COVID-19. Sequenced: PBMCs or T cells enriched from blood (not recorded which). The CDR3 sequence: CASSTTGGFNQPQHF. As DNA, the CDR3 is TGTGCCAGCAGTACAACAGGGGGATTCAATCAGCCCCAGCATTTT.